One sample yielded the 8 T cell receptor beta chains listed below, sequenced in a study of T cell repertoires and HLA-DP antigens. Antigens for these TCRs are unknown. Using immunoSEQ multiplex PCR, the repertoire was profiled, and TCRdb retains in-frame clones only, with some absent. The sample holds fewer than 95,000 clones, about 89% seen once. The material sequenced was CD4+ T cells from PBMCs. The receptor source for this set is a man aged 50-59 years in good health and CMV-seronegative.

CDR3 nucleotide sequence: TGTGCCAGCAGCGTAGACGGCAGGGGGCGCGGGAACACCGGGGAGCTGTTTTTT. Protein: CASSVDGRGRGNTGELFF. The rearrangement joins TRBV9 to TRBJ2-2; 8 bases are shared with TRBD1. Per germline, CDR1 SGDLS and CDR2 YYNGEE. The CDR3 has 18 residues. With V trimmed by 0 bases and J by 1 base, 8 bases remained unmatched. The full variable domain, in which reference TRBV9 and TRBJ2-2 provide the parts outside the CDR3, is DSGVTQTPKHLITATGQRVTLRCSPRSGDLSVYWYQQSLDQGLQFLIQYYNGEERAKGNILERFSAQQFPDLHSELNLSSLELGDSALYFCASSVDGRGRGNTGELFFGEGSRLTVL.

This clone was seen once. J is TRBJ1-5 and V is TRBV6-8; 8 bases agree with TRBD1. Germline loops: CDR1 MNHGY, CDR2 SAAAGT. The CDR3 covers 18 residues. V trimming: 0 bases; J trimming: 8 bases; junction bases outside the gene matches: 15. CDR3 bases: TGTGCCAGCAGTTACTCGATCAGTCCCCCAGGGGGCAGGGAGCCCCAGCATTTT. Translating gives CASSYSISPPGGREPQHF.

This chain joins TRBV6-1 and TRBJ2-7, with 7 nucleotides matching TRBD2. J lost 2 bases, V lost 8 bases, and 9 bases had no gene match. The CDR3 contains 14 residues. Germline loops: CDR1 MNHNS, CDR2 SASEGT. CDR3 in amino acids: CASSRWGGTYEQYF. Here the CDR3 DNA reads TGTGCCAGCTCACGGTGGGGGGGGACCTACGAGCAGTACTTC.

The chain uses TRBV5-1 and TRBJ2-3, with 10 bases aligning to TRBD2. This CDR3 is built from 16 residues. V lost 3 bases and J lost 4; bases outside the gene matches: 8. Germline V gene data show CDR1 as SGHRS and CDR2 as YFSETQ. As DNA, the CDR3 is TGCGCCAGCAGCTATTCCAGGACTAGCGGAGCAGATACGCAGTATTTT. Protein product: CASSYSRTSGADTQYF.

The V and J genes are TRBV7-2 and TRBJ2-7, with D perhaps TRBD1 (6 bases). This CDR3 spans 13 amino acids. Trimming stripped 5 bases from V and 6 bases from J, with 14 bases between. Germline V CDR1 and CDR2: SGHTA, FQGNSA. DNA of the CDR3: TGTGCCAGCAGCCTTAGGACAGCCACCGAGCAGTACTTC. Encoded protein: CASSLRTATEQYF.

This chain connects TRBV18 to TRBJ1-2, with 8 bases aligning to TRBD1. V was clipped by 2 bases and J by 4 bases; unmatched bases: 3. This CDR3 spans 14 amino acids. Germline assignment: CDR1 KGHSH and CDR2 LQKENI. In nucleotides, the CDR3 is TGTGCCAGCTCACCAGACAGGGGTACCTATGGCTACACCTTC. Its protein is CASSPDRGTYGYTF.

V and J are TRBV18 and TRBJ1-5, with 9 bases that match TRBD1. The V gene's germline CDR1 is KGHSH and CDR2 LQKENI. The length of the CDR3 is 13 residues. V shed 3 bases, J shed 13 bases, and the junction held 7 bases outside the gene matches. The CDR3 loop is CASSPTGTGSQHF. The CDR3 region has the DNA TGTGCCAGCTCACCTACCGGGACAGGGAGTCAGCATTTT.

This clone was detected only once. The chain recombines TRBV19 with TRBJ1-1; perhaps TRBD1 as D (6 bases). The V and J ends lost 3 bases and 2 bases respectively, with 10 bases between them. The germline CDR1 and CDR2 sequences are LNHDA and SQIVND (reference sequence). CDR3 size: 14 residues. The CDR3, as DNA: TGTGCCAGTAGTATGCAGGGGACCAACACTGAAGCTTTCTTT. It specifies CASSMQGTNTEAFF.